This TCR beta chain was recorded in a study of blood T cells in healthy people across ages. General observations from the study: Without sorted subsets, naive and antigen-experienced compartments could not be conclusively compared.

Note on this clonotype: Its antigen is unidentified.

This CDR3 has 12 amino acids. Per germline, CDR1 SGHRS and CDR2 YFSETQ. A second about 7 to 12 cycle PCR used barcoded and J-beta primers. TCRdb called the 5' RACE reads again in MiXCR, with one record for every CDR3 protein. The sample holds some 920,000 distinct CDR3 sequences; about 53% are singletons and the top ten take about a fifth. In each sample, at least 6 million PBMCs were isolated. Specimen: blood. The clonotype was recovered from a woman aged 60-75 years in good health. The chain links TRBV5-1 to TRBJ2-1, with D unclear. The J call may be mistaken, given a closer DNA end match to TRBJ2-7. The CDR3 DNA reads TGCGCCAGCAGCGATGACTTGGCCGAGCAGTACTTC. Encoded protein: CASSDDLAEQYF.